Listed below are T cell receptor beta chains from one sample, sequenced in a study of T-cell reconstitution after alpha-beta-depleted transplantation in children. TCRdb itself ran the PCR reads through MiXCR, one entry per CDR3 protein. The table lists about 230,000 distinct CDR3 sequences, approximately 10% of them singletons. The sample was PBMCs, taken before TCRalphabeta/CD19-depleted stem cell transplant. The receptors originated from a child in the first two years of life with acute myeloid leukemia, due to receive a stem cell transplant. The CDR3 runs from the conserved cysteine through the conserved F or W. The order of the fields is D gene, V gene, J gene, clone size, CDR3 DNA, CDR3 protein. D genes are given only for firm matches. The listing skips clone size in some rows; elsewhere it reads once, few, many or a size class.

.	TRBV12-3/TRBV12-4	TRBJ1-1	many	TGTGCCAGCAGTTTGGGGCTAATGAACACTGAAGCTTTCTTT	CASSLGLMNTEAFF
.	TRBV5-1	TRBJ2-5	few	TGCGCCAGCAGTTCCTTAGGGGAGACCCAGTACTTC	CASSSLGETQYF
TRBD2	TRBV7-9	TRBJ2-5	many	TGTGCCAGCAGCTTAGTGGGACTAGCGGGACAGTACTTC	CASSLVGLAGQYF
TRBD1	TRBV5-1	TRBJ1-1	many	TGCGCCAGCAGACCGACAGGGGAGATGAACACTGAAGCTTTCTTT	CASRPTGEMNTEAFF
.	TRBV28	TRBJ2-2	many	TGTGCCTCGCAAGAGACAGGACGCACCGGGGAGCTGTTTTTT	CASQETGRTGELFF
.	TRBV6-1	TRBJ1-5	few	TGTGCCAGCAGTGAGTCCCCCACGCCCCAGCATTTT	CASSESPTPQHF
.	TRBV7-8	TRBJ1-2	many	TGTGCCAGCAGCCACGGACTTCTAGCTGGTGGCTACACCTTC	CASSHGLLAGGYTF
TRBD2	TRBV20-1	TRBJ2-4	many	TGCAGTGCTAGAGATTTCCCGGGAGGGCTGGACATTCAGTACTTC	CSARDFPGGLDIQYF
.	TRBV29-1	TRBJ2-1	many	TGCAGCGTTGAGGAGGGAAGGAAGAACAATGAGCAGTTCTTC	CSVEEGRKNNEQFF
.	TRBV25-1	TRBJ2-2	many	TGTGCCAGCAGTGAATGGCCCCGGTTAGGAAGCGACGCCGGGGAGCTGTTTTTT	CASSEWPRLGSDAGELFF
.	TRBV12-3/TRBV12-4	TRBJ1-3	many	TGTGCCAGCAGTTATACTCAGGGGCACACCATATATTTT	CASSYTQGHTIYF
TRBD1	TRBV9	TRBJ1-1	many	TGTGCCAGCAGCTCCGAGGGGGCAAGAGACGAGGCTTTCTTT	CASSSEGARDEAFF
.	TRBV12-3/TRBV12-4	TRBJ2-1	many	TGTGCCAGCAGTTTAAGTGGGGTGCTTGAGCAGTTCTTC	CASSLSGVLEQFF
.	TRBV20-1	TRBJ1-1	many	TGCAGTGCTAGAGATGAGGGCAGGGTGACTGAAGCTTTCTTT	CSARDEGRVTEAFF
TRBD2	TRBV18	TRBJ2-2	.	TGTGCCAGCTCACCACCTGGGACTAGAGATACCGGGGAGCTGTTTTTT	CASSPPGTRDTGELFF
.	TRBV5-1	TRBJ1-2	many	TGCGCCAGCAGCACCGGGAGAGGCTACACCTTC	CASSTGRGYTF
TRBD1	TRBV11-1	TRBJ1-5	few	TGTGCCAGCAGCTTAGTTGGGGCAACGACAGGGGGGGGCAATCAGCCCCAGCATTTT	CASSLVGATTGGGNQPQHF
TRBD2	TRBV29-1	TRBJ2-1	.	TGCAGCGTTACCAGACTAGCGGGAGAGATCTACAATGAGCAGTTCTTC	CSVTRLAGEIYNEQFF
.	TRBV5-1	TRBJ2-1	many	TGCGCCAGCTCCCCTTGGTACGTGCTCTACAATGAGCAGTTCTTC	CASSPWYVLYNEQFF
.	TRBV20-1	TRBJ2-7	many	TGCAGTGCTAGGAGGGCGGATAGATATTCCTACGAGCAGTACTTC	CSARRADRYSYEQYF
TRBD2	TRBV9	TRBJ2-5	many	TGTGCCAGCAGCCTCGGACTAGCGGGAGAGGGGGAGACCCAGTACTTC	CASSLGLAGEGETQYF
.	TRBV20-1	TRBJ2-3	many	TGCAGTGCCCTCTTGGATAGCACGCAGTATTTT	CSALLDSTQYF
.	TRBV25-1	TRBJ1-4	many	TGTGCCAGCACTGGGGAGGCAACTAATGAAAAACTGTTTTTT	CASTGEATNEKLFF
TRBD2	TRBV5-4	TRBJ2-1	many	TGTGCCAGCAGCAGCGGGACTAGCCGCTCCTACAATGAGCAGTTCTTC	CASSSGTSRSYNEQFF
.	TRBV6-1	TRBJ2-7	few	TGTGCCAGCAGCCGACTGTTGGGTCCCTACGAGCAGTACTTC	CASSRLLGPYEQYF
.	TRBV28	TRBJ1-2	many	TGTGCCAGCAGCCGCTACAGGGTTACCTATGGCTACACCTTC	CASSRYRVTYGYTF